The sequence of this TCR beta chain was determined in a study of T cells expressing NK-cell markers. Across the study: The authors derived TCR beta repertoires from sorted CD3+CD56+NKG2C+, CD3+CD56+NKG2C- and CD3+CD56-NKG2C+ T cells. Study-wide findings and caveats: The study found dominant NKG2C+ clonotypes at about 1.0-7.5% of CD8+ T cells in over five donors. It remained uncertain whether the expanded NKG2C+ T cell clones were specific for HCMV antigens.

The CDR3 totals 15 residues. Germline CDR1 is LGHNA and CDR2 is YNFKEQ. Judged by frequency, this clonotype is medium-sized. Its antigen is as yet unknown. As the method of synthesis, 5'RACE template switching with UMIs yielded TCR beta cDNA. Reanalyzing the 5' RACE reads, TCRdb keeps one entry per CDR3 protein, without DNA. The sample table includes under 2,500 distinct CDR3 sequences. This chain links TRBV4-2 with TRBJ2-7; TCRdb's D call of TRBD2 is untestable without DNA. Sequencing was performed on blood T cells: a sorted CD56 or NKG2C T cell subset, CD4+ or CD8+ T cells, or bulk PBMC T cells (not recorded which). This receptor was obtained from a woman aged 18 to 35 in good health. CDR3 amino acids: CASSQDSGGSYEQYF.